This TCR beta chain comes out of a study of identical twins listed by TCRdb under 2016. A note on the overall study: To test whether fetal clonotypes persist, the study used deep sequencing on TCR alpha and beta repertoires from monozygotic twins, unrelated adults of various ages, and cord blood. Replicate twin experiments were performed at different times using different library preparation protocols to rule out contamination.

Library creation used 5' RACE. The sample was run on an Illumina HiSeq 2000. A universal primer binding site was added through template switching, and the final cDNA carried a unique molecular identifier so that TCR cDNA molecules could be counted accurately. First-strand cDNA for TCR alpha and beta chains was synthesized from specific primers in the conserved constant-segment region. Each cDNA library was double barcoded, with a SMART-Mk sample barcode plus Illumina barcodes, to control for contamination. TruSeq adapter sequences, together with Illumina sample barcodes, were added in two successive PCR steps. Sequencing of the TCR alpha and beta cDNA libraries was done on the Illumina HiSeq platform using custom primers. As for the authors' bioinformatics: Unique molecular identifiers were extracted from raw reads with MiGEC, and CDR3 positions were determined with MiXCR. Recombination models were inferred per individual with the repgenHMM and IGoR tools using an EM algorithm. Shared clonotypes were analyzed with the tcR package in R, and sharing was normalized by the product of cloneset sizes. To study raw recombination without the effects of thymic and clonal selection, out-of-frame nonproductive sequences were analyzed. TCRdb trimmed public reads at Q25 via fastp, called clones via MiXCR and kept in-frame beta chains. Each record represents a unique CDR3 protein, reported with the most common genes and DNA among its rows. The authors' filters were not applied to this entry. A total of 400,000 to 500,000 distinct CDR3 sequences appear in this sample, 18% of them only once. 9.5% to 15% of the sample is held by the ten biggest clonotypes.

The paper's findings and limits, for the study overall: In monozygotic twins, out-of-frame TCR alpha sharing was systematically underestimated by recombination models, although the models agreed with sharing between unrelated individuals. Compared with coincidental sharing between unrelated individuals, out-of-frame TCR alpha sequences shared between twins had an excess of sequences with low generation probability. In beta out-of-frame sequences, excess twin sharing was weaker, because having fewer shared sequences lowered the signal-to-noise ratio. Abundant cord blood beta clonotypes had fewer insertions, young adult naive repertoires showed a similar but weaker trend, and memory repertoires showed no such trend. Conclusions relied on cross-sectional statistical analysis, since the same donors could not be followed over many years. Invariant T cells such as MAIT and iNKT could partly confound zero-insertion analyses, although diverse VJ usage argued against such confounding for most clonotypes.

Every donor in the study was a healthy Caucasian. Three unrelated non-twin adults were additionally sequenced: a male aged 18 to 30, a male aged 50 to 60 and a female aged 50 to 60. Using Miltenyi CD45RO+ enrichment and human naive T-cell isolation kits, memory (CD45RO+) and naive T cells were isolated from PBMC. For CDR1 and CDR2, the germline V gene lists MGHDK and SYGVNS. Ends trimmed: V by 1 base, J by 4 bases; bases unmatched to a gene: 6. The cysteine opens and the phenylalanine closes a CDR3 of 16 amino acids. Of all the DNA, just the CDR3 is kept, 48 bases in frame from base 1. Turning to this clonotype: No antigen is known for it. No much larger clone is present one base from it, and per-base qualities are unavailable.

The chain is encoded by TRBV25-1 joined to TRBJ1-2; the junction holds 10 bases that match TRBD1. The sequence derives from a man aged 50 to 59 in good health. The source material was naive T cells sorted from blood. Reading the label with the study, this specimen's cell subset or site is: cells isolated with a human naive T-cell isolation kit. The sequence in DNA is TGTGCCAGCAGTGAATCCGACAGGGGGCCGGGCTATGGCTACACCTTC. This encodes CASSESDRGPGYGYTF.